This T cell receptor (beta chain) was profiled in a study of technical replicates of blood from a few donors. TCRdb keeps only in-frame clones here, not all; method: immunoSEQ multiplex PCR. The sample shows 77,000 or so clones, approximately 92% of them seen only once. The J segment lost 4 bases and the V segment lost 0 bases, leaving 6 bases of the junction unmatched. Germline V gene data show CDR1 as KGHSH and CDR2 as LQKENI. The CDR3 is made up of 16 amino acids. Sequencing input: T cells isolated from PBMCs. The source of this sequence is a human donor in good health. The V gene is TRBV18, the J gene TRBJ2-3; 8 bases are shared with TRBD2. CDR3 in amino acids: CASSPPQVREADTQYF. The CDR3 nucleotides read TGTGCCAGCTCACCACCTCAGGTGCGGGAGGCAGATACGCAGTATTTT.